This T cell receptor beta chain was retrieved from a study of tumor and adjacent non-tumor tissue in lung cancer (dated by TCRdb to between 2018 and 2020). About the full investigation: Of the cohort, some 12 patients had adenocarcinoma, 2 had squamous cell carcinoma and 1 had small cell lung cancer. Ages among the approximately 15 patients ranged from about 30 to 85 years, there were around ten men and 5 women, and disease was at TNM stage I to III. In total, sequencing yielded 95 million to 150 million productive TCRbeta reads, which works out to an average of approximately 4 million reads per sample. Using bulk TCRbeta repertoires from under 18 lung cancer patients, the study set lung tumor tissue side by side with matched distant non-tumor lung tissue. For each patient, one tumor sample and one normal lung sample were taken, giving some 33 paired specimens that underwent TCRbeta CDR3 sequencing. Study-wide findings and limitations: Because peripheral blood was not sequenced, the blood TCRbeta repertoires of the lung cancer patients in the study went unexamined. The top 100 clones made up a significantly larger cumulative share of the repertoire in normal lung than in tumor tissue. Younger patients had significantly higher TCR diversity, and higher tumor TCR diversity was associated with shorter overall and disease-free survival. Tumor tissue showed significantly greater TCR diversity (inverse Simpson) than normal lung tissue (approximately 400 vs 170, P = 0.0075, Mann-Whitney U test). The sequencing platform is not named in the methods, and unique molecular identifiers are not mentioned. Only about 15 patients were included in the cohort, and the need for larger samples and more detailed clinical data was noted by the authors.

The CDR3 has 11 amino acids, counting the end cysteine and phenylalanine. Solely the CDR3 DNA is kept, with 33 bases framed from the first base. V lost 7 bases and J lost 0 bases; the stretch between them is 7 bases long. Per the germline V gene, SQVTM is the CDR1 and ANQGSEA is the CDR2. The library was prepared using multiplex PCR. The instrument given in TCRdb is Illumina HiSeq 2500. Following protocols modified from ARM-PCR, the researchers constructed TCRbeta libraries through three rounds of nested PCR with primers (Table S4). Before sequencing, PCR products of 200-500 bp were excised from the gel and purified with the QIAquick gel extraction kit. As for how the authors treated the data: Trimmomatic was used to clean the reads, FLASH was used to merge the reads into complete CDR3 sequences, and MiTCR was used to assign the reads to V(D)J germline segments. Clonal diversity was computed as the inverse Simpson's index with VDJtools. Productive reads were defined as in-frame sequences without a premature stop codon. TCRdb cleaned the public reads at Q25 with fastp, built clones with MiXCR and kept in-frame beta chains. Merged by CDR3 protein, the rows form single entries marked with the most common genes and DNA. TCRdb's processing, not the authors', yielded these V and J calls. Here the sample has under 45,000 distinct CDR3 sequences; 60% occur a single time. About 41% of the sample lies in the top ten.

Concerning this clonotype itself: Its antigen remains unidentified. Base qualities are missing; no much larger clone stands one base away.

RNA was isolated from bulk unsorted tissue, and RNA quality was assessed with a NanoDrop ND-1000 and an Agilent 2100. Normal lung samples were distant non-tumor tissue taken more than 3 cm from the tumor edge. Newly diagnosed lung cancer patients without prior chemotherapy who had been admitted for thoracic surgery in China between August and November 2014 were enrolled as donors. Anyone who had undergone radiotherapy or chemotherapy before, or who had another cancer at the same time, was left out of the study. Surgical tissue pieces of roughly 1-2.3 cm3 were preserved in RNAlater solution and stored at -80 °C until use.

Sequenced sample: distant non-tumor lung tissue. The clonotype was recovered from a man aged 50-59 years with non-small cell lung cancer. This chain joins TRBV29-1 to TRBJ2-7; there is no confident call for the D gene. The CDR3 sequence is CSGANSYEQYF. The DNA sequence reads TGCAGCGGGGCGAACTCCTACGAGCAGTACTTC.